The T cell receptor (beta chain) described here comes from a study of shared clonotypes between healthy human individuals. Germline values: CDR1 SGHNT, CDR2 YYREEE (reference sequence). This CDR3 region has 12 residues. Trimming removed 4 bases at V and 9 bases at J, with 14 bases between. In the naive CD8 group, cells lacked CD45RO and were positively selected for CCR7, so terminally differentiated effector memory CD45RA+ cells were left out. Study-wide points: Owing to a small donor count, the genetic and exposure-history diversity represented was limited.

This table comes from immunoSEQ multiplex PCR, and its TCRdb copy is limited to in-frame clones, with some not included. The data contain around 560,000 clones, approximately 95% of them singletons. On this clone: Its cognate antigen is unknown.

The sequence derives from a woman in her twenties or thirties in good health. Sequencing input: naive CD8+ T cells sorted from blood. This rearrangement joins TRBV5-4 to TRBJ2-7, with D tentatively TRBD2 (6 bases). This CDR3 reads CASSRDSESQYF. As DNA, the CDR3 is TGTGCCAGCAGCAGGGACTCCGAATCGCAGTACTTC.